The present T cell receptor beta chain was sequenced within a study of blood T cell repertoires in COVID-19. This CDR3 has 15 residues. J lost 2 bases, V lost 5 bases, and 9 bases had no gene match. From germline, CDR1 is MDHEN and CDR2 SYDVKM. Methods used by the authors: Amplifying reference gene primers gave estimates of nucleated cell counts. Clones were sequenced by immunoSEQ multiplex PCR, and TCRdb holds only the in-frame ones, with some missing. D and trimming come from the DNA, and the V and J calls and clone size come from that table. This sample has about 200,000 clones; around 85% occur once, and the top ten carry around 8%.

The TCR comes from a woman at least 80 years old with acute or convalescent COVID-19. The sequenced sample consisted of peripheral blood. The chain employs TRBV28 and TRBJ2-7, with TRBD1 matching over 7 bases. For the CDR3, the DNA is TGTGCCAGCAGTCGAACAGGGGTTCGGGCCTACGAGCAGTACTTC. Translating gives CASSRTGVRAYEQYF.